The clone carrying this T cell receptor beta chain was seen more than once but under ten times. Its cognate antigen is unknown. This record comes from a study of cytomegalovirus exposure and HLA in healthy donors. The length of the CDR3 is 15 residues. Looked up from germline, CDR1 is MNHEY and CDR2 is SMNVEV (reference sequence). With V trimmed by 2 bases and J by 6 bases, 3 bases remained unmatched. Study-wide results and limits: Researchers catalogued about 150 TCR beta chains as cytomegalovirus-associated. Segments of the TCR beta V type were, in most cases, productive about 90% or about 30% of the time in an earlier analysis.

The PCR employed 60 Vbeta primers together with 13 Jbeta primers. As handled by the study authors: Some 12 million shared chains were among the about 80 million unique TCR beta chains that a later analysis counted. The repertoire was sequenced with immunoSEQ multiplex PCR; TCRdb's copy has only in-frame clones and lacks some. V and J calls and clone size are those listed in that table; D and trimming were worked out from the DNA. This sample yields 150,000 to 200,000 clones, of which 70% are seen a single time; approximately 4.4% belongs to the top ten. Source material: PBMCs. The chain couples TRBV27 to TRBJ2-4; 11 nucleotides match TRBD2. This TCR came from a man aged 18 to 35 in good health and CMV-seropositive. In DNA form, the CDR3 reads TGTGCCAGCAGTTTAACTAGCGGGAGTCGAAACATTCAGTACTTC. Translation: CASSLTSGSRNIQYF.